The 24 T cell receptor beta chains below come from one sample, sequenced in a study of OX40 agonist ivuxolimab in advanced cancers. The repertoire was sequenced with immunoSEQ multiplex PCR; TCRdb's copy has only in-frame clones and lacks some. The sample records 81,000 or so clones, about 90% being singletons. The source material was CD4+ or CD8+ T cells sorted from blood, sampled in a trial of the OX40 agonist ivuxolimab. The receptors come from an adult with an advanced solid tumor such as melanoma, head and neck, liver or kidney cancer.

This chain links TRBV27 with TRBJ1-1; D may be TRBD1 (5 bases). CDR1 is MNHEY, CDR2 SMNVEV, per germline (reference sequence). The germline V and J ends were trimmed by 2 bases and 5 bases, with 12 bases remaining between them. This CDR3 region has 14 residues. The CDR3 region has the DNA TGTGCCAGCAGTTTACGGGGCCCGGGGACTGAAGCTTTCTTT. Amino acid sequence: CASSLRGPGTEAFF.

The chain recombines TRBV11-2 with TRBJ2-1; maybe TRBD1 (6 bases). The V end lost 5 bases, the J end lost 8 bases, and 25 bases lay between the germline ends. The CDR3 contains 17 residues. CDR1 is SGHAT and CDR2 is FQNNGV in the germline V gene. The CDR3 DNA is TGTGCCAGCAGCCCACCTGTCGTGGGGGCTCAGGGTCATGAGCAGTTCTTC. Translating it yields CASSPPVVGAQGHEQFF. The full variable domain, in which reference TRBV11-2 and TRBJ2-1 provide the parts outside the CDR3, is EAGVAQSPRYKIIEKRQSVAFWCNPISGHATLYWYQQILGQGPKLLIQFQNNGVVDDSQLPKDRFSAERLKGVDSTLKIQPAKLEDSAVYLCASSPPVVGAQGHEQFFGPGTRLTVL.

The chain recombines TRBV23-1 with TRBJ1-1, with D maybe TRBD1 (5 bases). TRBV23-1 is an ORF, and what it does is uncertain. The CDR3 sequence is 11 residues long. V was clipped by 2 bases and J by 11 bases, with 9 bases between them. The CDR3 DNA reads as TGCGCCAGCAGTCAAGGGGGGTACGCTTTCTTT. Protein sequence: CASSQGGYAFF.

The V gene is TRBV6-1, the J gene TRBJ2-6, with 7 bases aligning to TRBD1. Per the germline V gene, CDR1 is MNHNS and CDR2 is SASEGT. With 7 bases clipped from V and 3 bases from J, the junction kept 12 bases outside the gene matches. The CDR3 is 17 residues long. The CDR3 spells CASIDREIVIGANVLTF. CDR3 DNA sequence: TGTGCCAGCATTGACAGGGAGATTGTTATTGGGGCCAACGTCCTGACTTTC.

The J gene is TRBJ2-1, the V gene TRBV4-1; D not resolved. The germline V gene has CDR1 MGHRA and CDR2 YSYEKL. CDR3 size: 12 residues. The V end was cut by 6 bases, the J end by 4 bases, with 7 bases between. CDR3 coding DNA: TGCGCCAGCAGTCGACTGTACAATGAGCAGTTCTTC. Protein sequence: CASSRLYNEQFF.

The chain combines TRBV14 with TRBJ1-2, with a possible D match to TRBD1 (6 bases). Trimming left V 1 base short and J 4 bases short, with 10 bases between. CDR3 length equals 14 residues. Germline lookup yields CDR1 SGHDN and CDR2 FVKESK. CDR3 sequence reads: CASSQGTDLYGYTF. Written as DNA, the CDR3 is TGTGCCAGCAGCCAAGGGACAGACCTCTATGGCTACACCTTC.

V usage is TRBV10-3 and J usage is TRBJ2-7; TRBD1 matches at 8 bases. V lost 3 bases to trimming and J lost 4 bases; unmatched junction nucleotides: 2. Germline V CDR1 and CDR2: ENHRY, SYGVKD. CDR3 length equals 13 residues. This chain's CDR3 is CAISDGQGYEQYF. The DNA for the CDR3 is TGTGCCATCAGTGACGGACAGGGTTACGAGCAGTACTTC.

The chain links TRBV19 to TRBJ1-2; D unclear. CDR3 length: 15 residues. V lost 7 bases and J 4 bases, leaving 19 bases between the germline ends. From germline, CDR1 is LNHDA and CDR2 SQIVND (reference sequence). CDR3 region: CASILSAHSLYGYTF. In nucleotides, the CDR3 is TGTGCCAGTATTCTCTCGGCGCACAGTCTCTATGGCTACACCTTC. Full variable domain (rest looked up from reference TRBV19 and TRBJ1-2): DGGITQSPKYLFRKEGQNVTLSCEQNLNHDAMYWYRQDPGQGLRLIYYSQIVNDFQKGDIAEGYSVSREKKESFPLTVTSAQKNPTAFYLCASILSAHSLYGYTFGSGTRLTVV.

This clone was found a few times. The chain joins TRBV30 to TRBJ1-1; D is uncertain. CDR1 and CDR2 from the germline V gene are GTSNPN and SVGIG (reference sequence). This CDR3 has 14 amino acids. V was cut by 0 bases and J by 2 bases, with 10 bases left in between. CDR3 coding DNA: TGTGCCTGGAGTGTAATGTTGGGAAACACTGAAGCTTTCTTT. It specifies CAWSVMLGNTEAFF.

The chain recombines TRBV19 with TRBJ2-7; the D is unclear. Germline V CDR1 and CDR2: LNHDA, SQIVND (reference sequence). Trimming cost V 3 bases and J 3 bases, with 9 bases left between them. This CDR3 has 13 residues. The CDR3 here is CASSMYPDYEQYF. CDR3 DNA: TGTGCCAGTAGTATGTACCCTGACTACGAGCAGTACTTC.

The rearrangement joins TRBV19 to TRBJ2-1, with a possible D match to TRBD2 (6 bases). Germline lookup yields CDR1 LNHDA and CDR2 SQIVND (reference sequence). The V gene lost 3 bases and the J gene lost 6 bases, with 9 bases spanning the gap. CDR3 length: 13 amino acids. The CDR3 region is CASSIREFNEQFF. The CDR3 region has the DNA TGTGCCAGTAGTATCCGGGAGTTCAATGAGCAGTTCTTC.

The chain uses TRBV7-9 and TRBJ1-2; D uncertain. The CDR3 length is 14 residues. V lost 6 bases and J lost 4, with 15 bases in between. CDR1 is SEHNR, CDR2 FQNEAQ, per germline (reference sequence). DNA of the CDR3: TGTGCCAGCAGTGCCTTAGGGCCGCCCTATGGCTACACCTTC. Translated: CASSALGPPYGYTF.

The chain couples TRBV4-3 to TRBJ1-5; 9 bases align to TRBD1. The CDR3 contains 15 residues. J was trimmed by 4 bases and V by 1 base; bases with no gene match: 2. CDR1 and CDR2 from the germline V gene are LGHNA and YSLEER. The CDR3 bases are TGCGCCAGCAGCCAAGGGACAGGGGTTAATCAGCCCCAGCATTTT. Protein: CASSQGTGVNQPQHF.

This clone was observed a handful of times. This chain uses TRBV7-9 with TRBJ1-1; D gene ambiguous. Looked up from germline, CDR1 is SEHNR and CDR2 is FQNEAQ (reference sequence). Trimming removed 3 bases from V and 5 bases from J, with 7 bases in between. The CDR3 runs to 12 residues. The CDR3 bases are TGTGCCAGCAGCTTCCGGCCAACTGAAGCTTTCTTT. Protein: CASSFRPTEAFF.

The CDR3 nucleotides are TGTGCCAGCAGTTACTCGGGGGCCTACACCTTC. Its protein is CASSYSGAYTF. The rearrangement uses TRBV6-6 and TRBJ1-2; D perhaps matches TRBD1 (6 bases). CDR1 MNHNY and CDR2 SVGAGI come from the germline V gene (reference sequence). CDR3 length: 11 amino acids. Trimming shortened V by 0 bases and J by 10 bases, and 6 bases separated the two germline ends.

V usage is TRBV28 and J usage is TRBJ1-2, with D perhaps matching TRBD1 (5 bases). V shed 2 bases and J shed 4 bases, with 14 bases lying between them. CDR1 and CDR2 (germline): MDHEN, SYDVKM. The CDR3 sequence is 15 residues long. The CDR3 DNA reads as TGTGCCAGCAGTTTAGCAGGGCCTTTCGCCTATGGCTACACCTTC. It translates to CASSLAGPFAYGYTF.

This clone has just a few counts. The chain uses TRBV28 and TRBJ1-2; D is uncertain. V shed 5 bases and J shed 1 base, with 8 bases lying between them. The CDR3 consists of 13 residues. Looked up from germline, CDR1 is MDHEN and CDR2 is SYDVKM. CDR3 sequence reads: CASSPLNNYGYTF. For the CDR3, the DNA is TGTGCCAGCAGTCCCCTCAATAACTATGGCTACACCTTC.

The CDR3 reads CASSFTSTSQNIQYF. In DNA form, the CDR3 reads TGTGCCAGCAGCTTTACTTCGACTAGCCAAAACATTCAGTACTTC. The V gene is TRBV7-2, the J gene TRBJ2-4; TRBD2 aligns across 7 bases. Germline values: CDR1 SGHTA, CDR2 FQGNSA. The trim removed 3 bases at V and 5 bases at J, leaving 7 bases unmatched. There are 15 residues in the CDR3.

The V gene is TRBV6-5, the J gene TRBJ1-3, with D unclear. Between the trimmed V and J ends, which lost 5 bases and 1 base, there was a span of 12 bases. The CDR3 totals 15 residues. The germline V gene has CDR1 MNHEY and CDR2 SVGAGI. The CDR3 sequence is CASSPDGSSGNTIYF. The DNA of the CDR3 is TGTGCCAGCAGTCCCGACGGCTCTTCTGGAAACACCATATATTTT.

The rearrangement links TRBV27 to TRBJ1-1, with TRBD1 identical over 7 bases. In germline, CDR1 is MNHEY, CDR2 SMNVEV (reference sequence). Unmatched junction bases numbered 6, after V lost 4 bases and J lost 7 bases. The CDR3 sequence is 13 residues long. CDR3 sequence: CASSYRGSSEAFF. CDR3 nucleotide sequence: TGTGCCAGCAGTTACAGGGGTAGTAGTGAAGCTTTCTTT.

V gene TRBV5-6 combines with J gene TRBJ1-3; D unclear. The CDR3 spans 14 residues. Germline V gene lookup returns CDR1 SGHDT and CDR2 YYEEEE. Trimming removed 0 bases from V and 2 bases from J, with 6 bases in between. The CDR3 loop is CASSLVRAGNTIYF. DNA for the CDR3: TGTGCCAGCAGCTTGGTGCGGGCTGGAAACACCATATATTTT. The full variable domain, rest sourced from reference TRBV5-6 and TRBJ1-3, is DAGVTQSPTHLIKTRGQQVTLRCSPKSGHDTVSWYQQALGQGPQFIFQYYEEEERQRGNFPDRFSGHQFPNYSSELNVNALLLGDSALYLCASSLVRAGNTIYFGEGSWLTVV.

The V gene is TRBV10-1, the J gene TRBJ2-7; a possible D gene is TRBD2 (6 bases). The CDR3 is 15 amino acids. Trimming took 6 bases from V and 0 from J, leaving 15 bases between them. Looked up from germline, CDR1 is WNHNN and CDR2 is SYGVQD (reference sequence). In DNA form, the CDR3 reads TGCGCCAGCAGCCCAGGTCCCGGGAGCTCCTACGAGCAGTACGTC. Translated, it gives CASSPGPGSSYEQYV.

The CDR3 DNA sequence: TGTGCCAGCAGTGGCCAACTAGCGGAGGAGGGCAATGAGCAGTTCTTC. Encoded protein: CASSGQLAEEGNEQFF. The rearrangement links TRBV25-1 to TRBJ2-1; 8 bases map to TRBD2. V was clipped by 4 bases and J by 6 bases; unmatched bases: 11. This CDR3 is 16 amino acids long. Germline V CDR1 and CDR2: MGHDK, SYGVNS.

This clone turned up a few times. V usage is TRBV7-9 and J usage is TRBJ1-6; 8 bases map to TRBD1. V lost 4 bases, J lost 18 bases, and 8 bases stayed unmatched. CDR3 length equals 12 residues. Germline CDR1 is SEHNR and CDR2 is FQNEAQ (reference sequence). This CDR3 is CASSSPGQGSHF. The CDR3 DNA is TGTGCCAGCAGCTCTCCTGGACAGGGAAGCCACTTT.